Sequencing of this T cell receptor (beta chain) was carried out in a study of T cell changes during pregnancy in multiple sclerosis. Germline V gene data show CDR1 as SGDLS and CDR2 as YYNGEE. The CDR3 consists of 14 residues. Trimming took 0 bases from V and 2 from J, leaving 8 bases between them. Using immunoSEQ multiplex PCR, the repertoire was profiled, and TCRdb retains in-frame clones only, with some absent. Among some 85,000 clones listed, roughly 93% were seen once. This specimen consisted of peripheral blood, obtained in the second trimester of pregnancy. The V call is TRBV9, the J call TRBJ1-2; D unclear. The clonotype originates from a female donor in good health, enrolled as a control in a pregnancy study. In nucleotides, the CDR3 is TGTGCCAGCAGCGTAGAGGGCGGGAACTATGGCTACACCTTC. It specifies CASSVEGGNYGYTF.